This is a list of T cell receptor beta chains from one sample in a study of T-cell reconstitution after alpha-beta-depleted transplantation in children. TCRdb used MiXCR to reprocess the PCR reads, holding one entry per CDR3 protein. The profile shows hundreds of thousands of distinct CDR3 sequences, about an eighth of them singletons. The starting material was PBMCs, mostly from graft donor cells, obtained 360 days after TCRalphabeta/CD19-depleted stem cell transplant. The receptors here all came from a male patient under 18 who had a stem cell transplant for acute myeloid leukemia, so the T cells may come from the graft donor. CDR3s include the opening cysteine and the closing phenylalanine or tryptophan. A D gene is named only where the DNA matches it firmly. Clone size is shown for a subset of rows, as once, few, many or a class of expanded clone.

-	TRBD2	TRBV12-3/TRBV12-4	TRBJ2-3	CASSPGTSGKFTDTQYF	TGTGCCAGCAGCCCCGGGACTAGCGGGAAATTCACAGATACGCAGTATTTT
-	-	TRBV18	TRBJ2-7	CASSPGGVEYEQYF	TGTGCCAGCTCACCAGGCGGGGTTGAGTACGAGCAGTACTTC
few	-	TRBV7-9	TRBJ2-3	CASSIGIYTQYF	TGTGCCAGCAGTATCGGGATCTATACGCAGTATTTT
many	-	TRBV7-6	TRBJ2-7	CASSFDVF	TGTGCCAGCAGCTTCGACGTTTTC
few	-	TRBV10-2	TRBJ2-7	CASRRELYYEQYF	TGCGCCAGCAGACGGGAGCTCTACTACGAGCAGTACTTC
-	TRBD2	TRBV29-1	TRBJ2-7	CSVKTSGRVGRGEQYF	TGCAGCGTTAAGACTAGCGGGAGAGTGGGTCGTGGAGAGCAGTACTTC
-	-	TRBV4-3	TRBJ2-1	CASSQEGNRVYEQFF	TGCGCCAGCAGCCAAGAGGGGAACAGGGTCTATGAGCAGTTCTTC
many	-	TRBV2	TRBJ2-2	CASRPAGPGTGELFF	TGTGCCAGCAGGCCGGCCGGACCAGGGACCGGGGAGCTGTTTTTT
-	TRBD2	TRBV29-1	TRBJ2-1	CSVAGLAEASYNEQFF	TGCAGCGTTGCCGGACTAGCGGAGGCCTCCTACAATGAGCAGTTCTTC
few	TRBD2	TRBV4-2	TRBJ2-7	CASSRGLAGVLINEQYF	TGTGCCAGCAGCCGGGGACTAGCGGGAGTTTTGATCAACGAGCAGTACTTC
few	-	TRBV5-8	TRBJ1-6	CASSPPSSSYNSPLHF	TGTGCCAGCAGCCCCCCGTCCAGCTCCTATAATTCACCCCTCCACTTT
-	-	TRBV14	TRBJ2-5	CASSQEPGGQETQYF	TGTGCCAGCAGCCAAGAACCTGGGGGCCAAGAGACCCAGTACTTC
few	-	TRBV29-1	TRBJ2-3	CSVEANTQYF	TGCAGCGTTGAAGCAAATACGCAGTATTTT
many	TRBD1	TRBV12-3/TRBV12-4	TRBJ2-2	CASRPRGYRAGRGYTGELFF	TGTGCCAGCAGACCCAGGGGTTACCGCGCGGGCAGGGGGTACACCGGGGAGCTGTTTTTT
few	-	TRBV7-2	TRBJ1-1	CASSLAQRGEGWNTEAFF	TGTGCCAGCAGCTTAGCACAGCGAGGGGAGGGGTGGAACACTGAAGCTTTCTTT
-	-	TRBV4-3	TRBJ2-1	CASSQEKNYEQFF	TGCGCCAGCAGCCAAGAGAAAAATTATGAGCAGTTCTTC
few	TRBD1	TRBV29-1	TRBJ1-2	CSVVGGGKDGYTF	TGCAGCGTTGTGGGAGGGGGCAAAGATGGCTACACCTTC
-	-	TRBV4-3	TRBJ2-7	CASSLKVLWQTPYEQYF	TGCGCCAGCAGCCTTAAAGTGCTATGGCAGACACCCTACGAGCAGTACTTC
many	-	TRBV21-1	TRBJ1-6	CASRAGTGGFSPLHF	TGTGCCAGCAGAGCCGGGACAGGGGGCTTTTCACCCCTCCACTTT
few	-	TRBV5-1	TRBJ2-1	CASSLTGPGEQFF	TGCGCCAGCAGCTTAACCGGCCCTGGGGAGCAGTTCTTC
many	TRBD2	TRBV20-1	TRBJ2-3	CSATTGGGTDTQYF	TGCAGTGCTACTACGGGAGGCGGCACAGATACGCAGTATTTT
few	-	TRBV28	TRBJ2-2	CASSSRGGTNTGELFF	TGTGCCAGCAGTTCCCGAGGAGGGACCAACACCGGGGAGCTGTTTTTT
many	TRBD2	TRBV4-3	TRBJ2-6	CASSQGGLAGRAGANVLTF	TGCGCCAGCAGCCAAGGTGGACTAGCGGGAAGAGCTGGGGCCAACGTCCTGACTTTC
many	-	TRBV4-3	TRBJ2-5	CASSQVITFGFSETQYF	TGCGCCAGCAGCCAAGTTATAACCTTTGGATTTTCAGAGACCCAGTACTTC
-	TRBD2	TRBV12-3/TRBV12-4	TRBJ2-2	CASSVAGVHTGELFF	TGTGCCAGCAGCGTAGCGGGAGTTCACACCGGGGAGCTGTTTTTT
many	-	TRBV28	TRBJ2-7	CASRPGRRDYEQYF	TGTGCCAGCCGCCCGGGGAGACGTGACTACGAGCAGTACTTC
few	-	TRBV28	TRBJ1-2	CASSLSSLLGDKYGYTF	TGTGCCAGCAGTTTATCTAGTCTGTTGGGAGATAAGTATGGCTACACCTTC
many	-	TRBV4-3	TRBJ2-1	CASSQEELVSYNEQFF	TGCGCCAGCAGCCAAGAGGAACTTGTTTCCTACAATGAGCAGTTCTTC
-	-	TRBV6-5	TRBJ2-1	CASSYRPVSYNEQFF	TGTGCCAGCAGTTACCGCCCTGTCTCCTACAATGAGCAGTTCTTC
few	TRBD1	TRBV4-2	TRBJ2-6	CASSQVKGAGSGANVLTF	TGTGCCAGCAGCCAAGTTAAGGGGGCCGGCTCTGGGGCCAACGTCCTGACTTTC
-	-	TRBV11-1	TRBJ1-2	CASSLFGGHNYGYTF	TGTGCCAGCAGCCTCTTCGGGGGCCACAACTATGGCTACACCTTC
few	TRBD2	TRBV5-1	TRBJ2-1	CASSPGLAGRREQFF	TGCGCCAGCAGCCCGGGACTAGCGGGGAGGCGTGAGCAGTTCTTC
many	-	TRBV20-1	TRBJ2-3	CSLGLTDTQYF	TGCAGCCTGGGGCTAACAGATACGCAGTATTTT
-	-	TRBV18	TRBJ2-4	CASSPSAVRAKNIQYF	TGTGCCAGCTCACCATCAGCGGTGAGGGCCAAAAACATTCAGTACTTC
few	TRBD1	TRBV7-3	TRBJ2-7	CASSTTGGRTYEQYF	TGTGCCAGCAGCACAACAGGGGGCCGTACCTACGAGCAGTACTTC
-	TRBD1	TRBV6-5	TRBJ1-1	CASSYFGTGGPEAFF	TGTGCCAGCAGTTACTTCGGGACAGGGGGCCCTGAAGCTTTCTTT
few	-	TRBV27	TRBJ2-1	CASSQGNRVEQFF	TGTGCCAGCAGCCAGGGGAACAGGGTTGAGCAGTTCTTC
few	-	TRBV6-2/TRBV6-3	TRBJ2-7	CASSYYGISSYEQYF	TGTGCCAGCAGTTACTACGGGATTAGCTCCTACGAGCAGTACTTC
few	TRBD2	TRBV11-2	TRBJ2-7	CATGGSPYEQYF	TGTGCTACCGGGGGGTCCCCCTACGAGCAGTACTTC
-	TRBD2	TRBV7-2	TRBJ2-1	CASSLSSGRVISEQFF	TGTGCCAGCAGCTTATCTAGCGGGAGGGTGATTAGTGAGCAGTTCTTC
-	TRBD2	TRBV7-3	TRBJ2-5	CASSSGLARDQETQYF	TGTGCCAGCAGCTCCGGACTAGCGAGAGACCAAGAGACCCAGTACTTC
-	-	TRBV19	TRBJ2-1	CASSPWTALGNYEQFF	TGTGCCAGTAGTCCATGGACAGCCCTGGGGAATTATGAGCAGTTCTTC
many	-	TRBV28	TRBJ2-7	CASSYLRREQYF	TGTGCCAGCAGTTACCTTAGACGGGAGCAGTACTTC
-	TRBD1	TRBV7-8	TRBJ1-1	CASSPGQGGDEAFF	TGTGCCAGCAGCCCAGGACAGGGGGGAGATGAAGCTTTCTTT
few	TRBD2	TRBV10-3	TRBJ2-7	CAISAIRWSGTSGVNYEQYF	TGTGCCATCAGTGCTATCCGGTGGTCCGGGACTAGCGGGGTGAACTACGAGCAGTACTTC